These 10 T cell receptor beta chains were sequenced from one sample in a study of Graves' ophthalmopathy and Graves' hyperthyroidism. The sequenced template was RNA, covering the TCR beta CDR3 region. The first-round RT-PCR employed HTBI primers together with the Qiagen OneStep RT-PCR kit. A multiplex PCR was then performed as the second round. TCRdb itself ran the multiplex PCR reads through MiXCR, one entry per CDR3 protein. The table records 240,000 or so distinct CDR3 sequences, about 46% of them present only once. The sample consisted of peripheral blood. These receptors came from an adult man with Graves' ophthalmopathy.

The chain is built from TRBV7-9 and TRBJ2-7; D perhaps matches TRBD1 (6 bases). Trimming removed 5 bases from V and 6 bases from J, with 17 bases in between. CDR1 is SEHNR and CDR2 is FQNEAQ in the germline V gene (reference sequence). The CDR3 is 14 amino acids. CDR3 in amino acids: CASSTRSLGGEQYF. As DNA, the CDR3 is TGTGCCAGCAGCACGAGATCTTTAGGGGGCGAGCAGTACTTC.

The table lists this clonotype with a few counts. The J gene is TRBJ2-5, the V gene TRBV12-3 or TRBV12-4; D is unresolved. Trimming took off 5 bases at V and 4 bases at J, with 8 bases between the two ends. The CDR3 sequence is 12 residues long. In DNA, the CDR3 is TGTGCCAGCAGTGACGAACTAGAGACCCAGTACTTC. Its protein product is CASSDELETQYF.

V is TRBV7-9 and J is TRBJ2-5; TRBD2 matches 11 bases. The end of the DNA is better explained by TRBJ2-7, so the J call may be wrong. The CDR3 length is 15 residues. Germline CDR1 is SEHNR and CDR2 is FQNEAQ (reference sequence). The DNA for the CDR3 is TGTGCCAGCAGCGGATCGACTAGCGGGGTGGGCGAGCAGTACTTC. Translating gives CASSGSTSGVGEQYF.

The sample holds one count of this clonotype. The gene calls are TRBV7-2 and TRBJ2-3; 10 positions agree with TRBD2. The CDR3 has 16 amino acids. Germline CDR1 and CDR2: SGHTA and FQGNSA. V lost 5 bases to trimming and J lost 3 bases; unmatched junction nucleotides: 8. The CDR3 loop reads CASSDGASGGTDTQYF. CDR3 coding DNA: TGTGCCAGCAGCGACGGGGCTAGCGGGGGAACAGATACGCAGTATTTT.

This chain joins TRBV7-9 and TRBJ1-3, with unresolved D. CDR1 and CDR2 (germline): SEHNR, FQNEAQ (reference sequence). The CDR3 is made up of 16 amino acids. V was pared by 2 bases and J by 0 bases, with 11 bases between. CDR3 in amino acids: CASSLRGPYSGNTIYF. CDR3 coding DNA: TGTGCCAGCAGCTTACGCGGACCCTACTCTGGAAACACCATATATTTT. Filled out from reference TRBV7-9 and TRBJ1-3, the complete variable domain reads DTGVSQNPRHKITKRGQNVTFRCDPISEHNRLYWYRQTLGQGPEFLTYFQNEAQLEKSRLLSDRFSAERPKGSFSTLEIQRTEQGDSAMYLCASSLRGPYSGNTIYFGEGSWLTVV.

V usage is TRBV6-6 and J usage is TRBJ1-2, with 9 positions matching TRBD1. Trimming removed 5 bases from V and 4 bases from J; junction bases left unmatched: 11. Germline lookup yields CDR1 MNHNY and CDR2 SVGAGI (reference sequence). The CDR3 extends over 16 amino acids. The CDR3 sequence is CASSPTPTGGPYGYTF. The CDR3 DNA follows: TGTGCCAGCAGTCCCACTCCGACAGGGGGGCCCTATGGCTACACCTTC.

Here the CDR3 reads CASSLQGHGDTQYF. In DNA form, the CDR3 reads TGTGCCAGCAGTTTACAGGGTCACGGAGATACGCAGTATTTT. The V and J genes are TRBV25-1 and TRBJ2-3, with D tentatively TRBD1 (6 bases). The germline gives CDR1 MGHDK, CDR2 SYGVNS. Trimming took 5 bases from V and 5 from J, leaving 14 bases between them. This CDR3 is built from 14 residues. Looking up the rest from reference TRBV25-1 and TRBJ2-3 gives the full variable domain: EADIYQTPRYLVIGTGKKITLECSQTMGHDKMYWYQQDPGMELHLIHYSYGVNSTEKGDLSSESTVSRIRTEHFPLTLESARPSHTSQYLCASSLQGHGDTQYFGPGTRLTVL.

At least ten counts were recorded for this clonotype. The chain employs TRBV7-9 and TRBJ2-6, with 7 bases matching TRBD1. The J segment lost 0 bases and the V segment lost 6 bases, leaving 11 bases of the junction unmatched. This CDR3 contains 18 residues. Germline V gene sequence: CDR1 SEHNR, CDR2 FQNEAQ (reference sequence). The CDR3 DNA reads as TGTGCCAGCAGTCGTCCGGGACAGAGATTCTCTGGGGCCAACGTCCTGACTTTC. Its translation: CASSRPGQRFSGANVLTF.

The chain is built from TRBV20-1 and TRBJ1-2; no clear D. With 0 bases removed from V and 7 bases from J, the gap between germline ends came to 9 bases. This CDR3 is built from 12 residues. Germline V CDR1 and CDR2: DFQATT, SNEGSKA (reference sequence). The CDR3 nucleotides are TGCAGTGCTAGAGAGGGGATAGGTGGCTACACCTTC. It encodes CSAREGIGGYTF.

In its sample, this clonotype was seen a few times. The chain links TRBV29-1 to TRBJ2-5; 10 positions agree with TRBD2. Germline V lookup: CDR1 SQVTM, CDR2 ANQGSEA. The CDR3 extends over 14 amino acids. J lost 3 bases, V lost 4 bases, and 5 bases had no gene match. The CDR3 bases are TGCAGCGTTGCTCCTAGCGGGAGTGAAGAGACCCAGTACTTC. Its translation: CSVAPSGSEETQYF.